Below are 13 T cell receptor beta chains sequenced from a single sample in a study of blood T cells in healthy people across ages. A sample-barcoded 5' primer and a J-beta primer mix were used in a second PCR of roughly 6 to 11 cycles. TCRdb reprocessed the 5' RACE reads with MiXCR, giving one entry per CDR3 protein. The sample shows approximately 810,000 distinct CDR3 sequences, under 40% of them seen only once. The sequencing sample was made of blood. These receptors were taken from a man in his late teens or twenties in good health.

A remark on this clonotype: Possible read error: a much larger clone is one base away. The genes are TRBV6-5 and TRBJ2-7; TRBD2 agrees at 11 bases. The CDR3 is made up of 16 amino acids. Germline-derived CDR1 and CDR2 are MNHEY and SVGAGI. V lost 5 bases to trimming and J lost 7 bases; unmatched junction nucleotides: 13. The CDR3 here is CASSQRLAGKYNEQYF. The DNA for the CDR3 is TGTGCCAGCAGTCAGAGACTAGCGGGGAAATACAATGAGCAGTACTTC.

On this clonotype: A much larger clone differs from this one at a single base, so this may be a read error. This chain links TRBV12-3 or TRBV12-4 with TRBJ2-7, with D possibly called TRBD1 or TRBD2 (6 bases each). The V gene lost 5 bases and the J gene lost 12 bases, with 20 bases spanning the gap. The CDR3 spans 13 residues. The CDR3 region has the DNA TGTGCCAGCAGTCCATCACCAAGGGGGGACCGGTACTTC. Protein: CASSPSPRGDRYF.

The chain joins TRBV10-3 to TRBJ2-3; D uncertain. Per the germline V gene, CDR1 is ENHRY and CDR2 is SYGVKD. Trimming removed 6 bases at V and 2 bases at J, with 15 bases between. This CDR3 comprises 15 residues. The CDR3 spells CAISYTTGLTDTQYF. Here the CDR3 DNA reads TGTGCCATCAGCTACACGACGGGTCTCACAGATACGCAGTATTTT.

The chain recombines TRBV5-5 with TRBJ1-1, with D uncertain. CDR3 length: 15 amino acids. V lost 0 bases to trimming and J lost 10 bases, with 19 bases between them. Looked up from germline, CDR1 is SGHKS and CDR2 is YYEKEE (reference sequence). This CDR3 is CASSLETPGHLIAFF. As DNA, the CDR3 is TGTGCCAGCAGCTTGGAGACACCGGGCCACCTGATAGCTTTCTTT.

This clonotype was counted only a few times. A read error may be the cause here, since a much bigger clone is one base away. The chain recombines TRBV12-3 or TRBV12-4 with TRBJ1-2; D gene ambiguous. This CDR3 has 14 residues. The ends were cut back, 10 bases at V and 7 bases at J, with 22 bases in the middle. In DNA form, the CDR3 reads TGTGCCAACAACTCAAATACCAATCCAGGTGGCTACACCTTC. The encoded protein is CANNSNTNPGGYTF.

As to this clonotype: Given a much more abundant clone one base away, this may be a read error. This sequence joins TRBV29-1 and TRBJ2-5, with D uncertain. Trimming cost V 5 bases and J 11 bases, with 15 bases left between them. CDR1 is SQVTM, CDR2 ANQGSEA, per germline. The CDR3 runs 11 residues. CDR3 coding DNA: TGCAGCGTTTCGATAGGGAATGAGCAGTACTTC. It codes for CSVSIGNEQYF. The variable domain in full, completed from reference TRBV29-1 and TRBJ2-5, reads SAVISQKPSRDICQRGTSLTIQCQVDSQVTMMFWYRQQPGQSLTLIATANQGSEATYESGFVIDKFPISRPNLTFSTLTVSNMSPEDSSIYLCSVSIGNEQYFGPGTRLLVL.

To note about this clonotype: This could be a read error, since a much larger clone is one nucleotide away. The CDR3 carries no conserved terminal phenylalanine or tryptophan, so it likely arises from a read error. The gene calls are TRBV12-3 or TRBV12-4 and TRBJ2-4; TRBD1 agrees at 11 bases. The CDR3 spans 14 residues. The V and J ends lost 7 bases and 6 bases, in that order; junction bases with no gene match: 5. The CDR3 sequence: CASTTGQGGNIQYV. Written as DNA, the CDR3 is TGTGCCAGCACCACGGGACAGGGGGGAAACATTCAGTACGTC.

The V call is TRBV7-2, the J call TRBJ2-7, with TRBD1 matching over 9 bases. The trim removed 1 base at V and 3 bases at J, leaving 10 bases unmatched. This CDR3 is built from 17 residues. Germline V gene data show CDR1 as SGHTA and CDR2 as FQGNSA. The chain's CDR3 is CASSLEGTGTGNYEQYF. CDR3 bases: TGTGCCAGCAGCTTAGAGGGGACCGGGACAGGGAACTACGAGCAGTACTTC.

As for this clonotype: In this CDR3 the conserved last residue, phenylalanine or tryptophan, is missing, so a read error is likely. This chain uses TRBV6-6 with TRBJ2-5, with 7 bases that match TRBD2. V lost 10 bases and J lost 2; bases outside the gene matches: 10. This CDR3 is built from 14 residues. Germline-derived CDR1 and CDR2 are MNHNY and SVGAGI (reference sequence). In DNA form, the CDR3 reads TGTGCCACAGGGCCAGCGGGGAGACAAGAGACCCAGTACCTC. Protein sequence: CATGPAGRQETQYL.

This chain connects TRBV18 to TRBJ2-7; the D is unclear. CDR3 length equals 14 residues. Germline V gives CDR1 KGHSH, CDR2 LQKENI. V lost 3 bases and J lost 1, with 10 bases in between. The CDR3 DNA sequence: TGTGCCAGCTCACCGTCGGCGTGGTCCTACGAGCAGTACTTC. Residues: CASSPSAWSYEQYF.

The rearrangement uses TRBV7-2 and TRBJ1-5; weak D call: TRBD1 (6 bases). This CDR3 has 13 residues. Germline CDR1 and CDR2: SGHTA and FQGNSA. Trimming shortened V by 3 bases and J by 5 bases, and 8 bases separated the two germline ends. CDR3 in amino acids: CASSLYRDQPQHF. As DNA, the CDR3 is TGTGCCAGCAGCTTGTACAGGGATCAGCCCCAGCATTTT.

The rearrangement uses TRBV12-3 or TRBV12-4 and TRBJ1-1; 9 bases are a match to TRBD1. The CDR3 is 15 amino acids. The ends lost 7 bases at V and 3 bases at J; junction bases unmatched: 9. In DNA form, the CDR3 reads TGTGCCAGCAAGAGAACAGGGGGCGGCTACACTGAAGCTTTCTTT. Protein: CASKRTGGGYTEAFF.

The V call is TRBV4-2, the J call TRBJ2-3; D is possibly TRBD2 (7 bases). Looked up from germline, CDR1 is LGHNA and CDR2 is YNFKEQ. The V gene lost 1 base and the J gene lost 4 bases, with 21 bases spanning the gap. The CDR3 sequence is 18 residues long. The CDR3 is CASSQGGWGGQGPDTQYF. The CDR3 coding sequence is TGTGCCAGCAGCCAAGGGGGATGGGGGGGGCAGGGTCCAGATACGCAGTATTTT.